Below are 3 T cell receptor beta chains sequenced from a single sample in a study of cytomegalovirus exposure and HLA in healthy donors. A multiplex PCR was run with 60 Vbeta primers and 13 Jbeta primers. Profiled with immunoSEQ multiplex PCR; TCRdb holds only in-frame clones, not every one. The repertoire holds 150,000 to 200,000 clones, roughly 67% seen once, with 5% to 5.5% in the top ten. Material: PBMCs. The origin of the receptors is a woman younger than 35 in good health and CMV-seropositive.

This clone appeared a few times. The chain employs TRBV6-4 and TRBJ1-2; possibly TRBD1 for D (5 bases). Germline V gives CDR1 MRHNA, CDR2 SNTAGT. Trimming removed 3 bases from V and 7 bases from J, with 21 bases in between. The CDR3 spans 16 residues. In nucleotides, the CDR3 is TGTGCCAGCAGTGAATATGTCTCTTGGACAATTGCTGGCTACACCTTC. This translates into CASSEYVSWTIAGYTF.

The chain couples TRBV7-2 to TRBJ2-1; TRBD1 might be the D (5 bases). The V end was cut by 4 bases, the J end by 7 bases, with 14 bases between. This CDR3 is 14 amino acids long. Germline CDR1 reads SGHTA; CDR2 reads FQGNSA. The CDR3 spells CASSYRTLQNEQFF. Written as DNA, the CDR3 is TGTGCCAGCAGCTACCGGACATTGCAAAATGAGCAGTTCTTC.

Only a few counts were recorded for this clone. This chain connects TRBV25-1 to TRBJ2-7; D not resolved. Germline CDR1 and CDR2: MGHDK and SYGVNS. Trimming took 3 bases from V and 0 from J, leaving 9 bases between them. The CDR3 loop spans 14 amino acids. The CDR3 DNA follows: TGTGCCAGCAGTGACGATACGAGCTCCTACGAGCAGTACTTC. Translation: CASSDDTSSYEQYF.